Detailed here is one T cell receptor (beta chain). Its antigen is currently unknown. The data were obtained in a study of blood T cells in healthy people across ages. The CDR3 covers 15 residues. Germline V gene data show CDR1 as SGDLS and CDR2 as YYNGEE. V lost 0 bases and J lost 7; bases outside the gene matches: 5. A sample-barcoded 5' primer and a J-beta primer mix were used in a second PCR of roughly 7 to 12 cycles. Each CDR3 protein is one row after TCRdb ran MiXCR on the 5' RACE reads. Among about 800,000 distinct CDR3 sequences listed, more than 20% were seen once. Whole-study findings and limits: Estimates of total diversity, which came from one million sequenced T cells, were considered to be underestimates. The long-lived group displayed more naive CD4+ cells, plus higher diversity, than the aged donors did. No one knew whether donors had CMV, which possibly confounded expanded clonotype changes.

The data also belong to a second study, concerning T cells of mothers and their children.

This clonotype was sampled from a boy between 5 and 17 years old in good health. The sequenced sample was blood. This chain joins TRBV9 and TRBJ1-4; 8 bases line up with TRBD1. The CDR3 reads CASSVGTGFSEKLFF. CDR3 in DNA: TGTGCCAGCAGCGTAGGGACAGGGTTTTCTGAAAAACTGTTTTTT.